The rows below give T cell receptor beta chains drawn from one sample of a study of cytomegalovirus exposure and HLA in healthy donors. Clones were sequenced by immunoSEQ multiplex PCR, and TCRdb holds only the in-frame ones, with some missing. The sample includes 150,000 or so clones, under 80% seen only once; the top ten take around 1.9%. The sample consisted of PBMCs. The origin of the receptors is a man aged 30 to 39 in good health and CMV-seronegative. CDR3s include the opening cysteine and the closing phenylalanine or tryptophan. The order of the fields is clone size, V gene, CDR3 protein. For some rows the clone size is stated as once, few or many, or as a class when expanded; others skip it.

abundance: -; v_gene: TRBV4-1; CDR3aa: CASQAGGTDTQYF
abundance: -; v_gene: TRBV19; CDR3aa: CASSIAEGNTGELFF
abundance: -; v_gene: TRBV15; CDR3aa: CATSRQGAYEQYF
abundance: -; v_gene: TRBV2; CDR3aa: CASSLDRGLEETEAFF
abundance: -; v_gene: TRBV19; CDR3aa: CASTPGGGAEAFF
abundance: -; v_gene: TRBV5-6; CDR3aa: CASSPSGQGANTGELFF
abundance: -; v_gene: TRBV6-6; CDR3aa: CASSYSEGSLSYEQYF
abundance: -; v_gene: TRBV25-1; CDR3aa: CASSEPRTGETDTQYF
abundance: -; v_gene: TRBV6-1; CDR3aa: CASSESGDREFF
abundance: few; v_gene: TRBV2; CDR3aa: CASSAGGSGTEAFF
abundance: -; v_gene: TRBV19; CDR3aa: CASSRQGMSEKLFF
abundance: -; v_gene: TRBV29-1; CDR3aa: CSVDERGGLREQFF
abundance: -; v_gene: TRBV28; CDR3aa: CASSRLAGETYEQYF
abundance: -; v_gene: TRBV19; CDR3aa: CASSKTGGNYEQYF
abundance: -; v_gene: TRBV7-6; CDR3aa: CASSLEEGENEKLFF
abundance: -; v_gene: TRBV7-6; CDR3aa: CASSLVTRSVNEQFF
abundance: -; v_gene: TRBV19; CDR3aa: CASSADRVAEAFF
abundance: -; v_gene: TRBV7-2; CDR3aa: CASSRTGFGEKLFF
abundance: -; v_gene: TRBV18; CDR3aa: CASSRQGLSGANVLTF
abundance: -; v_gene: TRBV19; CDR3aa: CASSMIPSGVHDYTF
abundance: -; v_gene: TRBV6-1; CDR3aa: CASSEEGLAFQPQHF
abundance: -; v_gene: TRBV21-1; CDR3aa: CAIASGGFQETQYF
abundance: -; v_gene: TRBV28; CDR3aa: CASRDRSYNEQFF
abundance: -; v_gene: TRBV7-2; CDR3aa: CASSLYYEQYF
abundance: -; v_gene: TRBV29-1; CDR3aa: CSVEHSSEAFF
abundance: -; v_gene: TRBV18; CDR3aa: CASSPSGQETQYF
abundance: -; v_gene: TRBV18; CDR3aa: CASSPGTGEDEQYF
abundance: -; v_gene: TRBV19; CDR3aa: CASSIDRWDREVAFF
abundance: -; v_gene: TRBV5-1; CDR3aa: CASSFGGSNTEAFF
abundance: -; v_gene: TRBV28; CDR3aa: CASSSPSDRGWNQPQHF
abundance: -; v_gene: TRBV7-9; CDR3aa: CASSLLGTGYADTQYF
abundance: -; v_gene: TRBV7-9; CDR3aa: CASSRSGGRYNEQFF
abundance: -; v_gene: TRBV5-4; CDR3aa: CASSLMGAETQYF
abundance: -; v_gene: TRBV15; CDR3aa: CATSRRGLGTDTQYF
abundance: -; v_gene: TRBV18; CDR3aa: CASSRGTTNEKLFF
abundance: -; v_gene: TRBV6-6; CDR3aa: CASSGLSYEQYF
abundance: -; v_gene: TRBV6-5; CDR3aa: CASSIGVMATDTQYF
abundance: -; v_gene: TRBV27; CDR3aa: CASRRGGGLREQFF
abundance: -; v_gene: TRBV6-1; CDR3aa: CASSELGTGSYEQYF
abundance: -; v_gene: TRBV7-2; CDR3aa: CASSLGLGFSSYEQYF
abundance: -; v_gene: TRBV29-1; CDR3aa: CSVYRTSGDHEQFF
abundance: -; v_gene: TRBV14; CDR3aa: CASSQVGFGTEAFF
abundance: -; v_gene: TRBV19; CDR3aa: CASPANTGELFF
abundance: -; v_gene: TRBV7-9; CDR3aa: CASSPQTGTGLGEQYF
abundance: -; v_gene: TRBV6-5; CDR3aa: CASRRTGGEGYEQYF
abundance: few; v_gene: TRBV7-8; CDR3aa: CASSSGTLTYNEQFF
abundance: -; v_gene: TRBV5-6; CDR3aa: CASSKSGTGAEKLFF
abundance: -; v_gene: TRBV5-1; CDR3aa: CASSFSDSPTYEQYF
abundance: few; v_gene: TRBV29-1; CDR3aa: CSVTEGNAFF
abundance: -; v_gene: TRBV6-1; CDR3aa: CASSEVREQYF
abundance: -; v_gene: TRBV27; CDR3aa: CASSLYYGTGNTEAFF
abundance: once; v_gene: TRBV5-1; CDR3aa: CASSWGGNTEAFF
abundance: -; v_gene: TRBV19; CDR3aa: CASSHPGGSQPQHF
abundance: -; v_gene: TRBV15; CDR3aa: CATSRDLSGGYNEQFF
abundance: few; v_gene: TRBV11-2; CDR3aa: CASSLDGEDSLQETQYF
abundance: -; v_gene: TRBV4-3; CDR3aa: CASSLHQGKQPQHF
abundance: -; v_gene: TRBV5-6; CDR3aa: CASSEGHPPGSHYNSPLHF
abundance: -; v_gene: TRBV19; CDR3aa: CASDTGHNQPQHF
abundance: -; v_gene: TRBV2; CDR3aa: CASSERDFRSISNYGYTF